Detailed here is one T cell receptor (beta chain). This clone's antigen is unknown. No base qualities exist here, and no much larger clone lies one base off it. The entry originates in a study of T cell changes during pregnancy in multiple sclerosis (dated by TCRdb to about 2019). At the level of the whole study: In women with multiple sclerosis, the researchers looked at how the T cell repertoire shifted as pregnancy progressed.

The library came from the immunoSEQ multiplex PCR assay. Entries here come from immuneACCESS through TCRdb and include only in-frame sequences with V and J called. Some clones fail to appear in such tables; in the studies checked, an unresolved V gene covers under half of the shortfall, and the cause of the remainder is unknown. The sample table lists roughly 100,000 clones, roughly 93% of them with a count of one. The leading ten clones occupy 0.9% to 0.95% of the sample. The sequence was obtained from a female donor with multiple sclerosis, enrolled in a pregnancy study. The sequences come from peripheral blood, collected after pregnancy.

This receptor carries the CDR3 CASRGRGQYIQYF. The DNA reads TGTGCCAGCAGGGGCCGGGGACAGTACATTCAGTACTTC. The sequence is built from TRBV6-5 and TRBJ2-4, with 7 middle bases fitting TRBD1. CDR1 and CDR2 (MNHEY, SVGAGI) derive from the germline V gene. The CDR3 numbers 13 residues from cysteine through phenylalanine. Just the 39-base CDR3 DNA is kept, in frame starting at base 1. The V end gives up 6 bases and the J end 8 bases, leaving 7 bases in the junction not matched to a gene.